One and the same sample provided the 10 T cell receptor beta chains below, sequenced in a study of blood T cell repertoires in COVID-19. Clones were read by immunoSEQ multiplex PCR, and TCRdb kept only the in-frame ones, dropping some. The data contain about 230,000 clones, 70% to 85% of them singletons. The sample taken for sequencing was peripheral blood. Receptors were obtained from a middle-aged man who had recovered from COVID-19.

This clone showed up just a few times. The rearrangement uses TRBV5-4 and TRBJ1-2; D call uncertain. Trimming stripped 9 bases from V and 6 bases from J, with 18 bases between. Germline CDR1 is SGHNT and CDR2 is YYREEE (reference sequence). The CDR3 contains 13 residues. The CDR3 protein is CAIAEGLGDGYTF. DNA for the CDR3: TGTGCCATCGCGGAGGGCCTCGGGGATGGCTACACCTTC.

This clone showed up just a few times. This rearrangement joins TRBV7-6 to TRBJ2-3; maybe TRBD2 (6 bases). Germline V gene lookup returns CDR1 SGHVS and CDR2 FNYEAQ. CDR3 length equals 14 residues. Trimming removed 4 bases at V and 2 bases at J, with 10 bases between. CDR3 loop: CASSSAGNTDTQYF. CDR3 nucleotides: TGTGCCAGCAGCTCGGCGGGGAACACAGATACGCAGTATTTT.

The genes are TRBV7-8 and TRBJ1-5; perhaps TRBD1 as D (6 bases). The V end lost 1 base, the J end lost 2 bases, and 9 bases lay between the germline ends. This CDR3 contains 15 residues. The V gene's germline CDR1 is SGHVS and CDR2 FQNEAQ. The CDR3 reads CASSLVRGGNQPQHF. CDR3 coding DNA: TGTGCCAGCAGCTTAGTCAGGGGAGGCAATCAGCCCCAGCATTTT.

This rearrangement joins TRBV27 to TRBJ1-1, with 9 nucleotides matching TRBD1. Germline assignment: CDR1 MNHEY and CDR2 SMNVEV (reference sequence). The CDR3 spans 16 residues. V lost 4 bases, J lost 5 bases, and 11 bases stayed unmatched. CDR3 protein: CASSYPTGTGMTEAFF. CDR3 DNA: TGTGCCAGCAGTTACCCCACCGGGACAGGGATGACTGAAGCTTTCTTT.

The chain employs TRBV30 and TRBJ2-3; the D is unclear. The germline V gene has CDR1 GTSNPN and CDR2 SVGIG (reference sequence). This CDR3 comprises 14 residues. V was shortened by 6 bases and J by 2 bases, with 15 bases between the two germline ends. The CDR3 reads CACNGWQLTDTQYF. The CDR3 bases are TGTGCCTGTAACGGGTGGCAACTCACAGATACGCAGTATTTT. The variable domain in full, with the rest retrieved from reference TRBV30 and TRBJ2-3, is SQTIHQWPATLVQPVGSPLSLECTVEGTSNPNLYWYRQAAGRGLQLLFYSVGIGQISSEVPQNLSASRPQDRQFILSSKKLLLSDSGFYLCACNGWQLTDTQYFGPGTRLTVL.

In nucleotides, the CDR3 is TGTGCCAGCACAGGTACAGGGGTTTACGAGCAGTACTTC. This encodes CASTGTGVYEQYF. V usage is TRBV6-5 and J usage is TRBJ2-7; 7 bases match TRBD1. Germline CDR1 and CDR2: MNHEY and SVGAGI. Trimming took 7 bases from V and 4 from J; bases not matched to a gene: 7. The CDR3 covers 13 residues.

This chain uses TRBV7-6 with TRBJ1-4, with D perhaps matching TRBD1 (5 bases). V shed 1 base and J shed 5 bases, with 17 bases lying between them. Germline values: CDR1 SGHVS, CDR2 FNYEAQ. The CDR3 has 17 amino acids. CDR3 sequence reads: CASSLEARGLLNEKLFF. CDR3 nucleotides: TGTGCCAGCAGCTTAGAGGCTAGGGGACTGCTGAATGAAAAACTGTTTTTT.

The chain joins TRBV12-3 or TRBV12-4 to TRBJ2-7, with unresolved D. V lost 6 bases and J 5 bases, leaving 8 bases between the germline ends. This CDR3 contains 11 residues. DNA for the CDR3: TGTGCCAGCAGCAATCAGAACGAGCAGTACTTC. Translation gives CASSNQNEQYF.

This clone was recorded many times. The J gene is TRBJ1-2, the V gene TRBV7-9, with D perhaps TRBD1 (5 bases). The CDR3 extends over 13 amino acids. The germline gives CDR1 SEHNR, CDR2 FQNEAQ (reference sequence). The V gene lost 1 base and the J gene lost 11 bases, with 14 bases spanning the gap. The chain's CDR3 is CASSLDSRVLYTF. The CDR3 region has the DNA TGTGCCAGCAGCTTAGACTCCAGGGTGCTTTACACCTTC.

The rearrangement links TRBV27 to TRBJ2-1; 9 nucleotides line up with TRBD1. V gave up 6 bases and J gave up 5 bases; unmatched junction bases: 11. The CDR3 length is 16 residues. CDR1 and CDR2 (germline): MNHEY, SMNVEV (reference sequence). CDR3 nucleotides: TGTGCCAGCAGCCCAGTCATGGGACAGGGTAACAATGAGCAGTTCTTC. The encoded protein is CASSPVMGQGNNEQFF.